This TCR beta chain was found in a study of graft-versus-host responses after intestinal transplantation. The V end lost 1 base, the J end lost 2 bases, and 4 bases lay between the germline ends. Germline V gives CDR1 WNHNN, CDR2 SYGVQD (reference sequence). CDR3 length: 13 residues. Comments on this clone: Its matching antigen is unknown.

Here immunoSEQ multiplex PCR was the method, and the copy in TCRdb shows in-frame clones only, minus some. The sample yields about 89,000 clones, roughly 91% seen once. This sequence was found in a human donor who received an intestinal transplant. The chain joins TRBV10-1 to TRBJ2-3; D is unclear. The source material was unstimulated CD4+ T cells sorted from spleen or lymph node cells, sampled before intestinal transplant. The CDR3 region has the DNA TGCGCCAGCAGTGAGTTAGACACAGATACGCAGTATTTT. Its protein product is CASSELDTDTQYF.